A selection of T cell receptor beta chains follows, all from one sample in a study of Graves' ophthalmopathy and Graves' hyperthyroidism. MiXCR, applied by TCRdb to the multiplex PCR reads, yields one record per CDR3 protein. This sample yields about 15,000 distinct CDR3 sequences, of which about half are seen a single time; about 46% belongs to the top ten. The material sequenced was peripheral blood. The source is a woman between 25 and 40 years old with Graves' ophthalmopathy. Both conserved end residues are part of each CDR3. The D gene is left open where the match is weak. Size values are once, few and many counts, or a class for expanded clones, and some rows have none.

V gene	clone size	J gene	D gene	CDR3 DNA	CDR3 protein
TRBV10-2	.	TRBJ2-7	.	TGCGCCAGCAGTGAGTCGGGAGTTGGTAGCGGAAACTACGAGCAGTACTTC	CASSESGVGSGNYEQYF
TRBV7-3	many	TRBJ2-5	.	TGTGCCAGCAGCTTTGGTAACCAAGAGACCCAGTACTTC	CASSFGNQETQYF
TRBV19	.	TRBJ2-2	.	TGTGCCAGTAGGGGCGGGACAGCGAACACCGGGGAGCTGTTTTTT	CASRGGTANTGELFF
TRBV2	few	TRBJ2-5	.	TGTGCCAGCAATCCGGGATTCGCGGAGACCCAGTACTTC	CASNPGFAETQYF
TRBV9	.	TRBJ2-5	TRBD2	TGTGCCAGCAGCCGGACTAGCGCGAAAGAGACCCAGTACTTC	CASSRTSAKETQYF
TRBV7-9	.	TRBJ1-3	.	TGTGCCAGCAGCACGTCGGGCGGAGCTGGAAACACCATATATTTT	CASSTSGGAGNTIYF
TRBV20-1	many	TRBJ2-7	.	TGCAGTGCTAGAGGTGGTTGGGGAGGACGGGGCGAGCAGTACTTC	CSARGGWGGRGEQYF
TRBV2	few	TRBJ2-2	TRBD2	TGTGCCAGCACCGGACTAGCGTCAACCGGGGAGCTGTTTTTT	CASTGLASTGELFF
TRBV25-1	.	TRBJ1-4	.	TGTACCAGCAGGGGAGACAGGAACAATGAAAAACTGTTTTTT	CTSRGDRNNEKLFF
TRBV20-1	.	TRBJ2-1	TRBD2	TGCAGTGCAACGACTAGCGGGAGGACCTACGATGAGCAGTTCTTC	CSATTSGRTYDEQFF
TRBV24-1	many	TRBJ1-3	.	TGTGCCACCAGTGAACAGGGTGGGAACACCATATATTTT	CATSEQGGNTIYF
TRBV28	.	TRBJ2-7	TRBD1	TGTGCCAGCAGCCCGAGGACAGGTGCGTCCTACGAGCAGTACTTC	CASSPRTGASYEQYF
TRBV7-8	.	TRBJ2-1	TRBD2	TGTGCCAGCAGGCGGCGGACTAGCGGGAGTGATGGCAATGAGCAGTTCTTC	CASRRRTSGSDGNEQFF
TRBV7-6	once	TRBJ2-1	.	TGTGCCAGCAGCTACCTCCAAGGCAGAACCTACAATGAGCAGTTCTTC	CASSYLQGRTYNEQFF
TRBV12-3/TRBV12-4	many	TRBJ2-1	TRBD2	TGTGCCAGCAGTTTCCGGACTCTAGCGGGAGACCCCTTTCGCTCCTACAATGAGCAGTTCTTC	CASSFRTLAGDPFRSYNEQFF
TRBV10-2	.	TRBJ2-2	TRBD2	TGCGCCAGCAGGGGACTAGCGGGAGGAGGTAACACCGGGGAGCTGTTTTTT	CASRGLAGGGNTGELFF
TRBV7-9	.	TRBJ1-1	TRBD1	TGTGCCAGCAGCCTTAGACAGGGGGCGCTTGGCACTGAAGCTTTCTTT	CASSLRQGALGTEAFF
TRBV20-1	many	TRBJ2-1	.	TGCAGTGCCACGCGGGGATACAATGAGCAGTTCTTC	CSATRGYNEQFF
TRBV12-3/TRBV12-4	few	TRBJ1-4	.	TGTGCCAGCAGTTTAGCAGGGAGGATGACCGAAAAACTGTTTTTT	CASSLAGRMTEKLFF
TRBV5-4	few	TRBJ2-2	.	TGTGCCAGCAGCTTGGGGGGGCTGGGCACCGGGGAGCTGTTTTTT	CASSLGGLGTGELFF
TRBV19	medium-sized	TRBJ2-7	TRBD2	TGTGCCACCCACTCAGACAGACTAGGGACTAGCGGATCCTACGAGCAGTACTTC	CATHSDRLGTSGSYEQYF
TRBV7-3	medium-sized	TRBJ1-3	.	TGTGCCAGCAGCCCCCAGGGAGGGGCTGGAAACACCATATATTTT	CASSPQGGAGNTIYF
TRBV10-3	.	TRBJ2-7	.	TGTGCCATCAGTGATAGAGAACAGCCACCCTACGAGCAGTACTTC	CAISDREQPPYEQYF
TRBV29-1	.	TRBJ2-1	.	TGCGGCGTTCTGGACCTAAGCTCCTACTATGAGCAGTTCTTC	CGVLDLSSYYEQFF
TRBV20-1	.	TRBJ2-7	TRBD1	TGCAGTGCTACCCCGGGACAGGGGGCGTCGGGCGAGCAGTACTTC	CSATPGQGASGEQYF
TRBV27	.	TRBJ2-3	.	TGTGCCAGCAGTTTACGAGAGGGGGATACGCAGTATTTT	CASSLREGDTQYF
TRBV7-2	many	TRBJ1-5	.	TGTGCCAGCAGCTTAGCGGGGCAGAGGGATCAGCCCCAGCATTTT	CASSLAGQRDQPQHF
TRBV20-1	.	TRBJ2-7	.	TGCAGTGCTACCAGGGGCGGCTACGAGCAGTACTTC	CSATRGGYEQYF
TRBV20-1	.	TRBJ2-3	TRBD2	TGCAGTGCTAACCCCCACCTAGCGGGAGTGACAGATACGCAGTATTTT	CSANPHLAGVTDTQYF
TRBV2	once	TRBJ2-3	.	TGTGCGAGAAGCACAGATACGCAGTATTTT	CARSTDTQYF
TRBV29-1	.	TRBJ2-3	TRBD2	TGCAGCATCCCCAGAGTTAGGTCTAGCGGGAGAGGAGGTACAGATACGCAGTATTTT	CSIPRVRSSGRGGTDTQYF